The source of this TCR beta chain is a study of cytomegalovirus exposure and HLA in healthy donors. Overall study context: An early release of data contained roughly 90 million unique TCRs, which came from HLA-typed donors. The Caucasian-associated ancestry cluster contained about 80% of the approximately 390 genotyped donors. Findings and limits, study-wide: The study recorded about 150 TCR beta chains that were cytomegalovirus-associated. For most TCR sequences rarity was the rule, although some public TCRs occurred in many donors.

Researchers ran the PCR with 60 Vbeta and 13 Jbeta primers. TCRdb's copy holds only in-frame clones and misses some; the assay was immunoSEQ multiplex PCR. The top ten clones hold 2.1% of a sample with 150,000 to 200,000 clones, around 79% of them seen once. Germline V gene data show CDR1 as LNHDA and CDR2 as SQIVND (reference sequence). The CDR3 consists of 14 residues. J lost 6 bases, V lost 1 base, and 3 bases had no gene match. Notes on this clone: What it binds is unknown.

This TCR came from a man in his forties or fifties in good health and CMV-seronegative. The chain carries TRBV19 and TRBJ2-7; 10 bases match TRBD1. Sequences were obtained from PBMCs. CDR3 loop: CASSIGDRGREQYF. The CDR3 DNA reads TGTGCCAGTAGTATAGGTGACAGGGGGCGCGAGCAGTACTTC.